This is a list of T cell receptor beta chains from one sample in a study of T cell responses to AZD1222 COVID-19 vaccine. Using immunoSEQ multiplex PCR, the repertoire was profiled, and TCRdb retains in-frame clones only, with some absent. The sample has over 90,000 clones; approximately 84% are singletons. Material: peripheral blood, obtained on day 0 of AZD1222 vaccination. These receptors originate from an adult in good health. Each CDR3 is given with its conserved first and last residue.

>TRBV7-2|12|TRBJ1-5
CASSLSNQPQHF
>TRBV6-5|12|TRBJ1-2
CASSPTTYGYTF
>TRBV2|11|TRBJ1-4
CASSENEKLFF
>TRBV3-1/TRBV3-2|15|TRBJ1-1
CASNMGSGGSVEAFF
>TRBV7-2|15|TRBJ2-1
CASSLQDSAYNEQFF
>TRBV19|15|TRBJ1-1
CASSITEIMNTEAFF
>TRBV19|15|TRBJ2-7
CASSTGGQGADEQYF
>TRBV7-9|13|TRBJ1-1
CASSFSGETEAFF
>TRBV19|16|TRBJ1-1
CASSPQGASSGTEAFF
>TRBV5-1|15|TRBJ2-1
CASSLDSGQGYEQFF
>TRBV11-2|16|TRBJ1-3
CASSVRTGVSGNTIYF
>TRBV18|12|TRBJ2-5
CASSPYQETQYF
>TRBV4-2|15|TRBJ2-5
CASSQDPREGETQYF
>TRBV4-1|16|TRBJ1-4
CASSQTLVFRNEKLFF
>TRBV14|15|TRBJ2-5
CASSQVRGYQETQYF
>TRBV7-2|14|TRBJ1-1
CASSYSGAGTAAFF
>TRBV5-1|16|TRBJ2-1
CASTERPGGNYNEQFF
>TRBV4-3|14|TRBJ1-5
CASSQGRGNQPQHF
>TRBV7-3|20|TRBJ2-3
CASSWGRNLAGVRDSDTQYF
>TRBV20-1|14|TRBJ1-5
CSASGWTGNQPQHF
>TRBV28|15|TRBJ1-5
CASSFSGGGSQPQHF
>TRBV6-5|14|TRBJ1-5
CASRDSGFNQPQHF
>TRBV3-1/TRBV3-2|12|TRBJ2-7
CASSHGTYEQYF
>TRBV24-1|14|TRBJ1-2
CATSDDAGVTGYTF
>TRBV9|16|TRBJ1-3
CASSVQFRGSGNTIYF
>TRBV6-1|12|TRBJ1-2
CASSEYNYGYTF
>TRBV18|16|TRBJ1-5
CASSPLGVGGNQPQHF
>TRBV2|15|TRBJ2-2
CASSVAGAPGGELFF
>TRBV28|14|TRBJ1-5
CASTTGGQVQPQHF
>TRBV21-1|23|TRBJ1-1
CASSGQGQGPNRNNTQGATEAFF
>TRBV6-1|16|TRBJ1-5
CASSEWGQGEGQPQHF
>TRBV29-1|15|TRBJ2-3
CSVVSAGSLADTQYF
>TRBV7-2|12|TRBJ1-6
CASSFGDSPLHF
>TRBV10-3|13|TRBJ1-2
CATGSTGSSGYTF
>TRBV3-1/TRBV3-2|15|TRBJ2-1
CASSLQKGRFDEQFF
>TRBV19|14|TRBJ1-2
CASSPPTGPYGYTF
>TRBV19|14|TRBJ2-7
CASSIREGTYEQYF
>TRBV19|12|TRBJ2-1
CASSGSGIHQFF
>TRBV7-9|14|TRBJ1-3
CASSPQGTGNTIYF
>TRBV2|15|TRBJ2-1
CASSETSGLKVEQFF
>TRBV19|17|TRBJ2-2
CASSIGRGTANTGELFF
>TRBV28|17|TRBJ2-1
CASSGTSGRASYNEQFF
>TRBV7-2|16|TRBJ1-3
CASSLNDRALGNTIYF
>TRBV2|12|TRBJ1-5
CASSGTNQPQHF
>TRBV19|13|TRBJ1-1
CASSMEDNTEAFF